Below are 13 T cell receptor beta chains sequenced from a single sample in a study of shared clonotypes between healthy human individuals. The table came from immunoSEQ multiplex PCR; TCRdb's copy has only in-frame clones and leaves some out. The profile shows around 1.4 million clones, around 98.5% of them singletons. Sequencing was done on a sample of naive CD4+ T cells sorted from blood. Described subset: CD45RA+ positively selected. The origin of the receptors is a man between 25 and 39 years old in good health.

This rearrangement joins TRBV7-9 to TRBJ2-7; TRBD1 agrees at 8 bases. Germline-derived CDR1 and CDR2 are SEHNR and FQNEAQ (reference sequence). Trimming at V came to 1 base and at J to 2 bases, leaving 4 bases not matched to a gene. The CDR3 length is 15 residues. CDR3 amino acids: CASSLGRTGPYEQYF. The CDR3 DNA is TGTGCCAGCAGCTTAGGGCGGACAGGGCCCTACGAGCAGTACTTC.

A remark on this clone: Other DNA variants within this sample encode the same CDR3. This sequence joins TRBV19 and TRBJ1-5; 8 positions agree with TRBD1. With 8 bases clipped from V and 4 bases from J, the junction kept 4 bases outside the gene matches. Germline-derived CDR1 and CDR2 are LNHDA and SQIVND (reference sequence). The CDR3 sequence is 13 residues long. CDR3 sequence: CASSGTGNQPQHF. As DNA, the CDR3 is TGTGCCAGTTCCGGGACAGGTAATCAGCCCCAGCATTTT. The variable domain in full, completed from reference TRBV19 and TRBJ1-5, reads DGGITQSPKYLFRKEGQNVTLSCEQNLNHDAMYWYRQDPGQGLRLIYYSQIVNDFQKGDIAEGYSVSREKKESFPLTVTSAQKNPTAFYLCASSGTGNQPQHFGDGTRLSIL.

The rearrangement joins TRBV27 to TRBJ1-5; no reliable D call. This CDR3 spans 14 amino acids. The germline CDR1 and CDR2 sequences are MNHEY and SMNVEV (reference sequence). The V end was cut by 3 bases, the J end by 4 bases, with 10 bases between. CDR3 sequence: CASSFDNFNQPQHF. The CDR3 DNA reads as TGTGCCAGCAGTTTCGACAACTTTAATCAGCCCCAGCATTTT.

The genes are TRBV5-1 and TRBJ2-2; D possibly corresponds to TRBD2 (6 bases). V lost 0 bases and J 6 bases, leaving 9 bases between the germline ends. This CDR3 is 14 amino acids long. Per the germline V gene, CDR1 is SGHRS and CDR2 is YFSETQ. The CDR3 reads CASSLAASAGELFF. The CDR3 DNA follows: TGCGCCAGCAGCTTGGCGGCTAGCGCCGGGGAGCTGTTTTTT.

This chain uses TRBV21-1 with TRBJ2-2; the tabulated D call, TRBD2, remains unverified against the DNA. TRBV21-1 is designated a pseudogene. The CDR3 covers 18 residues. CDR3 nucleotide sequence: TGTGCCAGCAGCAAAGGCGATAGCGGGAGCGCGAACACCGGGGAGCTGTTTTTT. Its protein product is CASSKGDSGSANTGELFF.

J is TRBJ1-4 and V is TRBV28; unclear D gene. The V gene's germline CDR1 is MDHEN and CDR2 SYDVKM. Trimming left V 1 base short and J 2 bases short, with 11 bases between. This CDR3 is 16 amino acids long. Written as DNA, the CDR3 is TGTGCCAGCAGTTTATCTATGGGGTCCACTAATGAAAAACTGTTTTTT. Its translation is CASSLSMGSTNEKLFF.

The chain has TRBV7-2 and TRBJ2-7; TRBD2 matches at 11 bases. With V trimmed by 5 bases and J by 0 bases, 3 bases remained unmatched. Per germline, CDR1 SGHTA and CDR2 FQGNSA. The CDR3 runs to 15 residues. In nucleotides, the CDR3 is TGTGCCAGCAGCGGTAGCGGGGGGGACTCCTACGAGCAGTACTTC. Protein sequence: CASSGSGGDSYEQYF.

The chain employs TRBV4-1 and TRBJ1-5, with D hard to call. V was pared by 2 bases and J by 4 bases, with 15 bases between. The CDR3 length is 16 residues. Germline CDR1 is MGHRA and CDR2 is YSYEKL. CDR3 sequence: CASSQLPRGGNQPQHF. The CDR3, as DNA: TGCGCCAGCAGCCAATTACCGAGAGGAGGGAATCAGCCCCAGCATTTT.

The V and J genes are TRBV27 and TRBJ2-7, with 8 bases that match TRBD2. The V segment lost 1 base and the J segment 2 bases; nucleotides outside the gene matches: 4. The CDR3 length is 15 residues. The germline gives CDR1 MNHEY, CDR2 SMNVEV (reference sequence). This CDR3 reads CASSLWGGRTYEQYF. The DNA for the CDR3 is TGTGCCAGCAGTTTATGGGGCGGGAGGACCTACGAGCAGTACTTC.

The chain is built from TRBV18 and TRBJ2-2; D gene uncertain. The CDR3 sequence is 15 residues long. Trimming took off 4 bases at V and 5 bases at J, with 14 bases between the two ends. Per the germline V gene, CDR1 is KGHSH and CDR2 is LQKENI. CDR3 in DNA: TGTGCCAGCTCACTCGTGGTTCGTGGTACCGGGGAGCTGTTTTTT. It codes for CASSLVVRGTGELFF.

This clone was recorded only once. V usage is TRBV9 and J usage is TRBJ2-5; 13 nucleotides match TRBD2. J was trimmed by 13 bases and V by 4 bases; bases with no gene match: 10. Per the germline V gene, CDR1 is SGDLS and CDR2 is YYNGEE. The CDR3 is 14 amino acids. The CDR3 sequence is CASSPGTSGMALYF. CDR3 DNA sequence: TGTGCCAGCAGCCCCGGGACTAGCGGGATGGCACTGTACTTC.

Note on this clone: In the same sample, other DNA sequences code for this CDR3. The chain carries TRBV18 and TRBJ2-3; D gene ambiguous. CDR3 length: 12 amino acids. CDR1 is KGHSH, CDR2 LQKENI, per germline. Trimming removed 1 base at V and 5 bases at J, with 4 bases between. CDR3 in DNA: TGTGCCAGCTCACCACGAAAAGATACGCAGTATTTT. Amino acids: CASSPRKDTQYF. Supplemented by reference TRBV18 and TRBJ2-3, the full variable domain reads NAGVMQNPRHLVRRRGQEARLRCSPMKGHSHVYWYRQLPEEGLKFMVYLQKENIIDESGMPKERFSAEFPKEGPSILRIQQVVRGDSAAYFCASSPRKDTQYFGPGTRLTVL.

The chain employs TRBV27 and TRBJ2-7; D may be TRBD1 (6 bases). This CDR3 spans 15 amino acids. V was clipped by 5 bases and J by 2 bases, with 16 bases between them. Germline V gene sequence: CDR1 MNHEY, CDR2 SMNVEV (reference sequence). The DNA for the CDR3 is TGTGCCAGCAGTCAAAACAGGGTGGGAGCCTACGAGCAGTACTTC. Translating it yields CASSQNRVGAYEQYF.